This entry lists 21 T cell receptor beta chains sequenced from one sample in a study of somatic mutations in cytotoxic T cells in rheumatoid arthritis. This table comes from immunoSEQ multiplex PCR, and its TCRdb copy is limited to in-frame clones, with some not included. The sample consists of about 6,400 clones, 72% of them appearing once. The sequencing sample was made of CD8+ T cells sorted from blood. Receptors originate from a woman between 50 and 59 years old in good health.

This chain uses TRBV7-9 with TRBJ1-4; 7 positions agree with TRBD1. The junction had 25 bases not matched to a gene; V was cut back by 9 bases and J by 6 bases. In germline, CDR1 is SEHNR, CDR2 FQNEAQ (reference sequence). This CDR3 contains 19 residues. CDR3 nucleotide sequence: TGTGCCAGTACCTTAATCCCACAGGGGCGCAGCGCATTGGATGAAAAACTGTTTTTT. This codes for CASTLIPQGRSALDEKLFF.

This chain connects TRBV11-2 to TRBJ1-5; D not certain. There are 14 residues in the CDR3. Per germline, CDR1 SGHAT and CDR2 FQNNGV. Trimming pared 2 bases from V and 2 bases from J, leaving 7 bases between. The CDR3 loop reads CASSLSSGNQPQHF. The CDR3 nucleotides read TGTGCCAGCAGCTTATCGTCGGGCAATCAGCCCCAGCATTTT.

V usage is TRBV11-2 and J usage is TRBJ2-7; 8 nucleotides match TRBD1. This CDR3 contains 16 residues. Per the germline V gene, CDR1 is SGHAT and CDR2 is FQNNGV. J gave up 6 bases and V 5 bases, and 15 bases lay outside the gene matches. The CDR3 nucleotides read TGTGCCAGCAGCCCCCGGGACAGGAAGGGGCCTACCGAGCAGTACTTC. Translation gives CASSPRDRKGPTEQYF.

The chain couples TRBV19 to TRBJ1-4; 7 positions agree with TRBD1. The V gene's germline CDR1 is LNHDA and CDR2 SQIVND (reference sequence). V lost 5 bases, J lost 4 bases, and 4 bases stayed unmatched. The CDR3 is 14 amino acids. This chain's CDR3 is CASSETGDNEKLFF. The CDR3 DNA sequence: TGTGCCAGTAGTGAAACAGGGGATAATGAAAAACTGTTTTTT. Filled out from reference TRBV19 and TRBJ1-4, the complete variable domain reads DGGITQSPKYLFRKEGQNVTLSCEQNLNHDAMYWYRQDPGQGLRLIYYSQIVNDFQKGDIAEGYSVSREKKESFPLTVTSAQKNPTAFYLCASSETGDNEKLFFGSGTQLSVL.

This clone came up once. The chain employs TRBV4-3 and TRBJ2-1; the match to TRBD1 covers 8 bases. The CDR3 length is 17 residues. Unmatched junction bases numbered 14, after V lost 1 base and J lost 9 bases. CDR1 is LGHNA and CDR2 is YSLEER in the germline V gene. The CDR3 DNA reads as TGCGCCAGCAGCCAAGCTTCGGACAGGGCGGGGCCGGCTGAGCAGTTCTTC. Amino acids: CASSQASDRAGPAEQFF.

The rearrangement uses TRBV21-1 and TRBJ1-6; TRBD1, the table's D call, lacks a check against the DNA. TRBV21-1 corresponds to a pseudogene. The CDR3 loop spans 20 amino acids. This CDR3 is CASSALMGRGIPSYNSPLHF. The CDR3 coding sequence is TGTGCCAGCAGCGCACTAATGGGCAGGGGAATTCCCTCCTATAATTCACCCCTCCACTTT.

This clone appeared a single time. As DNA, the CDR3 is TGTGCCATCAGTGAGTCGGGACGGACTAGCAGTTCCCTCGAGCAGTACTTC. Residues: CAISESGRTSSSLEQYF. The rearrangement links TRBV10-3 to TRBJ2-7; 8 bases align to TRBD2. The CDR3 is 17 amino acids. J was trimmed by 6 bases and V by 0 bases; bases with no gene match: 13. Germline V gives CDR1 ENHRY, CDR2 SYGVKD.

In nucleotides, the CDR3 is TGTGCCAGCAGCGGTCTAGGAGGGGGGGCCGGGGAGACCCAGTACTTC. Its protein product is CASSGLGGGAGETQYF. V usage is TRBV2 and J usage is TRBJ2-5, with D possibly TRBD2 on 7 matching bases. V lost 6 bases to trimming and J lost 5 bases, with 22 bases between them. CDR1 is SNHLY, CDR2 FYNNEI, per germline. The CDR3 covers 16 residues.

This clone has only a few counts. This CDR3 is CASSESQGTVQPQHF. The CDR3 nucleotides are TGTGCCAGCAGTGAGTCACAGGGAACAGTTCAGCCCCAGCATTTT. The chain uses TRBV6-1 and TRBJ1-5, with D possibly matching TRBD1 (6 bases). This CDR3 contains 15 residues. The germline gives CDR1 MNHNS, CDR2 SASEGT. V was trimmed by 3 bases and J by 6 bases, leaving 15 bases between them.

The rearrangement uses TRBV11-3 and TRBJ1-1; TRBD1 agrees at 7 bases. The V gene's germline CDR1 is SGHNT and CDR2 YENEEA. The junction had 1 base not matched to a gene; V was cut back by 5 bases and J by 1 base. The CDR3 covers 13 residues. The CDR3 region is CASSRGPNTEAFF. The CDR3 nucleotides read TGTGCCAGCAGCAGGGGGCCGAACACTGAAGCTTTCTTT. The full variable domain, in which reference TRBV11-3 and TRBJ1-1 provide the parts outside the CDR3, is EAGVVQSPRYKIIEKKQPVAFWCNPISGHNTLYWYLQNLGQGPELLIRYENEEAVDDSQLPKDRFSAERLKGVDSTLKIQPAELGDSAVYLCASSRGPNTEAFFGQGTRLTVV.

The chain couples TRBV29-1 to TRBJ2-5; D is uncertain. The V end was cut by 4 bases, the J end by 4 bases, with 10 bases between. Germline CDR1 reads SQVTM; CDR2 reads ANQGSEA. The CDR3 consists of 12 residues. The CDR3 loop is CSVVVGSETQYF. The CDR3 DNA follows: TGCAGCGTTGTTGTCGGTTCAGAGACCCAGTACTTC. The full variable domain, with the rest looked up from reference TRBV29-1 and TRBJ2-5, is SAVISQKPSRDICQRGTSLTIQCQVDSQVTMMFWYRQQPGQSLTLIATANQGSEATYESGFVIDKFPISRPNLTFSTLTVSNMSPEDSSIYLCSVVVGSETQYFGPGTRLLVL.

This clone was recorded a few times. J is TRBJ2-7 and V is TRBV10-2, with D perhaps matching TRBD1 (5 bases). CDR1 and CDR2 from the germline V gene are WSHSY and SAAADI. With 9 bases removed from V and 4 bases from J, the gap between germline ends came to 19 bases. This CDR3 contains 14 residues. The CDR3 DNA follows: TGCGCCAGACAGGTATTGGGGCTAGGGTACGAGCAGTACTTC. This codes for CARQVLGLGYEQYF.

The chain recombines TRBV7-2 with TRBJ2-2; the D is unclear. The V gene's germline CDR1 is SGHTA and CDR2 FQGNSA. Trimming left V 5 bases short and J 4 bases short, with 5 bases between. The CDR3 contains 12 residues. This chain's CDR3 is CASSPLTGELFF. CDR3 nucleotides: TGTGCCAGCAGCCCACTCACCGGGGAGCTGTTTTTT.

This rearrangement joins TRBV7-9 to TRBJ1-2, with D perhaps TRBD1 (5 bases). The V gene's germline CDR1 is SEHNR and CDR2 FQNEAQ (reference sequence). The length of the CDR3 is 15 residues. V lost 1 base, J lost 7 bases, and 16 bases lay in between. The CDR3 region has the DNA TGTGCCAGCAGCTTAGGGGGTTTAGGGGATGGTGGCTACACCTTC. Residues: CASSLGGLGDGGYTF.

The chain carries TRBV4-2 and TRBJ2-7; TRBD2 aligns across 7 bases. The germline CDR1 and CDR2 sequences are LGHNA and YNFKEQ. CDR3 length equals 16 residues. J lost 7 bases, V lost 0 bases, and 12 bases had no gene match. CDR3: CASSQDGGTNRREQYF. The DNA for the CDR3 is TGTGCCAGCAGCCAAGATGGCGGGACTAACCGCCGGGAGCAGTACTTC.

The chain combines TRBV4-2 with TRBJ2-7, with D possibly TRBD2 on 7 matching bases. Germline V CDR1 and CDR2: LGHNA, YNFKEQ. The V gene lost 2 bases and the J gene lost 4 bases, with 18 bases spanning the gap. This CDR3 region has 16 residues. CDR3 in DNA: TGTGCCAGCAGCCAACCTCGCGACGGGGGGCCATACGAGCAGTACTTC. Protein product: CASSQPRDGGPYEQYF.

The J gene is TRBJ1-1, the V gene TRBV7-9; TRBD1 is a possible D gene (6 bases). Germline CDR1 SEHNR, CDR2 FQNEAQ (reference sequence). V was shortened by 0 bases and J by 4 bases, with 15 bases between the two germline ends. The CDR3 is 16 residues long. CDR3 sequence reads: CASSLARQGKATEAFF. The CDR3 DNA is TGTGCCAGCAGCTTAGCGAGGCAGGGGAAGGCCACTGAAGCTTTCTTT.

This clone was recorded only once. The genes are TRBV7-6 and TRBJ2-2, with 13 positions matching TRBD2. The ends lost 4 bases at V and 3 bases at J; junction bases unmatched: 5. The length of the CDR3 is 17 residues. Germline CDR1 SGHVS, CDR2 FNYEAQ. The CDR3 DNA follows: TGTGCCAGCAGCTCCCTGGGACTAGCGGGGTACACCGGGGAGCTGTTTTTT. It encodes CASSSLGLAGYTGELFF.

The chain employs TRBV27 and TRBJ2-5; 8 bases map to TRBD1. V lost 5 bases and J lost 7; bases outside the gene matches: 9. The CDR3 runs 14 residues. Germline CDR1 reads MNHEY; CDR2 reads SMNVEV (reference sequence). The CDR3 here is CASSLGQGLGTQYF. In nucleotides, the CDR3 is TGTGCCAGCAGTCTAGGACAGGGCCTGGGGACCCAGTACTTC.

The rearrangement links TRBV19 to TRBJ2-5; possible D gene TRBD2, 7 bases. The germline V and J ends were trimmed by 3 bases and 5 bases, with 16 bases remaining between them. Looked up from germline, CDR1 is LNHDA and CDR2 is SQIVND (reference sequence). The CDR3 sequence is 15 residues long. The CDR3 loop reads CASSIGGGPRETQYF. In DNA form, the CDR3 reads TGTGCCAGTAGTATTGGGGGGGGGCCCCGGGAGACCCAGTACTTC.

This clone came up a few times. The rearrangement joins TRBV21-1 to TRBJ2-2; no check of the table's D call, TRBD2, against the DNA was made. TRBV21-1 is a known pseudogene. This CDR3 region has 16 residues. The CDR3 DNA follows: TGTGCCAGCAGCAAAGACCGGGAGCCCGACACCGGGGAGCTGTTTTTT. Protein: CASSKDREPDTGELFF.